This T cell receptor (beta chain) emerged from a study of T-cell memory formation after mild COVID-19. Constant-segment primers and 5'RACE yielded cDNA libraries for TCR alpha and TCR beta, each carrying sample barcodes and UMIs. TCRdb ran MiXCR on the 5' RACE reads and lists one entry per CDR3 protein. In the table there are roughly 220,000 distinct CDR3 sequences, over 9.5% of which are singletons. This CDR3 spans 13 amino acids. The germline V gene encodes CDR1 KGHSH and CDR2 LQKENI. V was clipped by 2 bases and J by 7 bases, with 8 bases between them. The receptor was derived from a man aged 18-30 years who had mild COVID-19 (a few samples of this study predate the infection). Cell type and time point are not known. Sequenced material: PBMCs or a T cell subset sorted from them (not recorded which). The J gene is TRBJ2-2, the V gene TRBV18; D remains ambiguous. DNA of the CDR3: TGTGCCAGCTCACCATTGGCGGACGGGGAGCTGTTTTTT. Protein product: CASSPLADGELFF.